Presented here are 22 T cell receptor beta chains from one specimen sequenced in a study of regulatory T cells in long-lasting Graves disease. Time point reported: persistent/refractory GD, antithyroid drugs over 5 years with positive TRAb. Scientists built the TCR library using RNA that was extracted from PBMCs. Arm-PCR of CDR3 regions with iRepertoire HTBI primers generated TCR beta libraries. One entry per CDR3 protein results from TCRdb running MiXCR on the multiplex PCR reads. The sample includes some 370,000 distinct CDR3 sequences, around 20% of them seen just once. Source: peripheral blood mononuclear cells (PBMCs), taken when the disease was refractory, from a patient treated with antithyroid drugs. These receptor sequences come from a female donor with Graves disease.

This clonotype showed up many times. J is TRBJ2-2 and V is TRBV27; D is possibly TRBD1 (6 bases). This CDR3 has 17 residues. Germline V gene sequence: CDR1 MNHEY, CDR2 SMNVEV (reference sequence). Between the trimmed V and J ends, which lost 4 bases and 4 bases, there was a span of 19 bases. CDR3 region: CASSSHGQHGPTGELFF. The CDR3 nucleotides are TGTGCCAGCAGTTCCCACGGACAGCATGGTCCCACCGGGGAGCTGTTTTTT.

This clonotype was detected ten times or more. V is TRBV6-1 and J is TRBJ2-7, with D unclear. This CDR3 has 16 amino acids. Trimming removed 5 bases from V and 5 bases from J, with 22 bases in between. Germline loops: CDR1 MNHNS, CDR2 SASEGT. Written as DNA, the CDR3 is TGTGCCAGCAGTCCCTCCCTAGTTAATAATCCAAACGAGCAGTACTTC. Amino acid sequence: CASSPSLVNNPNEQYF.

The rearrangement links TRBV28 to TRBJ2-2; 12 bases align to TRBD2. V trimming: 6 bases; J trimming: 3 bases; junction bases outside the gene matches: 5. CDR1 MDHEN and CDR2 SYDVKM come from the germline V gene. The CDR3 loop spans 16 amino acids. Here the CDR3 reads CASRTSGSFHTGELFF. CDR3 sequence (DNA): TGTGCCAGCAGGACTAGCGGGAGTTTTCACACCGGGGAGCTGTTTTTT. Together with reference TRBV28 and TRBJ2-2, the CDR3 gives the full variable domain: DVKVTQSSRYLVKRTGEKVFLECVQDMDHENMFWYRQDPGLGLRLIYFSYDVKMKEKGDIPEGYSVSREKKERFSLILESASTNQTSMYLCASRTSGSFHTGELFFGEGSRLTVL.

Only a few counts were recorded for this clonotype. The CDR3 spells CATGLAGANEKLFF. The CDR3 region has the DNA TGTGCCACCGGCTTAGCAGGGGCTAATGAAAAACTGTTTTTT. This chain links TRBV10-3 with TRBJ1-4; TRBD1 might be the D (6 bases). Trimming cost V 10 bases and J 3 bases, with 15 bases left between them. CDR3 length equals 14 residues. The germline V gene has CDR1 ENHRY and CDR2 SYGVKD.

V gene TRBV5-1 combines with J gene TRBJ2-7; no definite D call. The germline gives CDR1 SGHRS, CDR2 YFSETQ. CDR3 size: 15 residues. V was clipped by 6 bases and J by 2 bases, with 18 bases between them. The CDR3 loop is CASTRHPDGTYEQYF. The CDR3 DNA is TGCGCCAGCACTCGACACCCTGACGGAACCTACGAGCAGTACTTC.

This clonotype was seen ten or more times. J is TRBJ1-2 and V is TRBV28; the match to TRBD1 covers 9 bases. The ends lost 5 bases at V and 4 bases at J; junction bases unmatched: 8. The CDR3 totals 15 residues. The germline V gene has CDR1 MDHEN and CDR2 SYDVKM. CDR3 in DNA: TGTGCCAGCAGTCCCGGGGACAGGGTGGGCTATGGCTACACCTTC. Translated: CASSPGDRVGYGYTF.

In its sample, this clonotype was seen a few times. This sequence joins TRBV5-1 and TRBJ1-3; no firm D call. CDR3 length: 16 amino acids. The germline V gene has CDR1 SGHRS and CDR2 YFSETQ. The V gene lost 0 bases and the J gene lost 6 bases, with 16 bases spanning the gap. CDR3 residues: CASSLAQNNLENTIYF. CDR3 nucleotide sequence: TGCGCCAGCAGCTTGGCCCAGAATAACCTGGAAAACACCATATATTTT.

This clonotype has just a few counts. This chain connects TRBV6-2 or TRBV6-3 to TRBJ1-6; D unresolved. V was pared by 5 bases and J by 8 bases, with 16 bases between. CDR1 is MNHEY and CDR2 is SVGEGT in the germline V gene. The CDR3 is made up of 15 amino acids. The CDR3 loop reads CASSEEGASYSPLHF. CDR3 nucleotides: TGTGCCAGCAGTGAAGAGGGAGCGTCGTATTCACCCCTCCACTTT.

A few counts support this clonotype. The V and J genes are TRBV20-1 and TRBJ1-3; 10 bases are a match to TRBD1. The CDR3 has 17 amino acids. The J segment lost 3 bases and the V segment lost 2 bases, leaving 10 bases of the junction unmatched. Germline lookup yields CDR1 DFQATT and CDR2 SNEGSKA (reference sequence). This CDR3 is CSARIPPGQGYGNTIYF. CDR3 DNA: TGCAGTGCTAGAATCCCCCCGGGACAGGGGTATGGAAACACCATATATTTT.

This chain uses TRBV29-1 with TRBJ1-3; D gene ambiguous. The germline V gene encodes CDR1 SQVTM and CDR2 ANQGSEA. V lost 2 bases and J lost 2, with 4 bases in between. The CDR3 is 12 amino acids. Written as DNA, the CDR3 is TGCAGCGTTGAAACTGCTGGAAACACCATATATTTT. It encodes CSVETAGNTIYF.

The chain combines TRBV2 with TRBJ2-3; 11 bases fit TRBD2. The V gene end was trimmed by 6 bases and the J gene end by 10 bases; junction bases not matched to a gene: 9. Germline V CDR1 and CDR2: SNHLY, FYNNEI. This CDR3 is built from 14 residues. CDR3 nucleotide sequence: TGTGCCAGCAGCCTACTAGCGGGAGCGAGTGCGCAGTATTTT. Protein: CASSLLAGASAQYF.

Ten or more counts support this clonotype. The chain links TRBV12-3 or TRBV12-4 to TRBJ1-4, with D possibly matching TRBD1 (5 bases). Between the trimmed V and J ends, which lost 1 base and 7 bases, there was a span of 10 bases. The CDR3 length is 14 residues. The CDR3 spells CASSLGGRVEKLFF. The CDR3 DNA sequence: TGTGCCAGCAGTTTAGGGGGCAGGGTTGAAAAACTGTTTTTT.

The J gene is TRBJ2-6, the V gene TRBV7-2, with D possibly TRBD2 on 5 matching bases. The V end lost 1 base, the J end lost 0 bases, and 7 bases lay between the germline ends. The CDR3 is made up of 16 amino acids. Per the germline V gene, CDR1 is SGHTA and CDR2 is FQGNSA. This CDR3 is CASSLVSVSGANVLTF. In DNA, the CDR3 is TGTGCCAGCAGCTTAGTTAGCGTCTCTGGGGCCAACGTCCTGACTTTC.

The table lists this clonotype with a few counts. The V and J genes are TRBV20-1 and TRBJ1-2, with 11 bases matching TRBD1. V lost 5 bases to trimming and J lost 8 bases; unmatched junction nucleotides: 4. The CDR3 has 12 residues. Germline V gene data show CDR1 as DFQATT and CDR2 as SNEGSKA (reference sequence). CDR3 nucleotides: TGCAGTGCTGGACAGGGGGCGCAAGGCTACACCTTC. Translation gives CSAGQGAQGYTF.

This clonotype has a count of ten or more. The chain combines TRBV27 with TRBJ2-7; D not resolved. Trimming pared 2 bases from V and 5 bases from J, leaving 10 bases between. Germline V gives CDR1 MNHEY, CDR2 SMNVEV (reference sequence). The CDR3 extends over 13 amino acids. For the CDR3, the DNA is TGTGCCAGCAGTTTAGTACCTCTCGACGAGCAGTACTTC. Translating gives CASSLVPLDEQYF.

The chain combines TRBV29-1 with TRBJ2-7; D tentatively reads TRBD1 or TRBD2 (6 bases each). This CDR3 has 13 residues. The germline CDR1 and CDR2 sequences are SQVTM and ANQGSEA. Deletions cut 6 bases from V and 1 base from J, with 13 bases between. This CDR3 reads CSVAGGRSYEQYF. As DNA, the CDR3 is TGCAGCGTGGCCGGGGGCCGATCCTACGAGCAGTACTTC.

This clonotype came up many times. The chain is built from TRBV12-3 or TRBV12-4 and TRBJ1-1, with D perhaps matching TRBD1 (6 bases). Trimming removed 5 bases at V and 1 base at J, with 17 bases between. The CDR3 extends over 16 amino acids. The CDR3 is CASSPRQEEKNTEAFF. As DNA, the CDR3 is TGTGCCAGCAGTCCTCGACAGGAGGAGAAGAACACTGAAGCTTTCTTT.

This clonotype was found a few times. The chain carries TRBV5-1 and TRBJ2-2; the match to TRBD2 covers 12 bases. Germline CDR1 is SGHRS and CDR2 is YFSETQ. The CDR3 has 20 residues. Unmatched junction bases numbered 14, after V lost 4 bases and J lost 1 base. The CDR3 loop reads CASSKSGLAGNDMNTGELFF. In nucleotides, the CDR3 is TGCGCCAGCAGCAAGTCCGGACTAGCGGGAAACGATATGAACACCGGGGAGCTGTTTTTT.

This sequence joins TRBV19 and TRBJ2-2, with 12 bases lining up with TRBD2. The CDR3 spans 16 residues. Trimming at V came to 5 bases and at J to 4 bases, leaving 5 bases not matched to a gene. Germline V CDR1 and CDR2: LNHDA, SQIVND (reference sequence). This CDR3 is CASSLAGGSVTGELFF. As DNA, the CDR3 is TGTGCCAGTAGTCTAGCGGGAGGGTCAGTCACCGGGGAGCTGTTTTTT.

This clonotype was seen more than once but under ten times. CDR3 bases: TGTGCCAGCTCACCGAGAGAAGAGACCCAGTACTTC. This codes for CASSPREETQYF. The chain uses TRBV18 and TRBJ2-5; D gene uncertain. This CDR3 spans 12 amino acids. CDR1 and CDR2 (germline): KGHSH, LQKENI. The ends were cut back, 3 bases at V and 3 bases at J, with 5 bases in the middle.

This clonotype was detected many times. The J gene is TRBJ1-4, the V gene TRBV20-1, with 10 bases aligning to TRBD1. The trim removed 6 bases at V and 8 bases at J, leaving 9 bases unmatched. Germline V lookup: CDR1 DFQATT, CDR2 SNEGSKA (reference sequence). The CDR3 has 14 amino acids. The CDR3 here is CSAIPPGQGEKLFF. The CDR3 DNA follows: TGCAGTGCCATCCCCCCGGGACAGGGGGAAAAACTGTTTTTT.

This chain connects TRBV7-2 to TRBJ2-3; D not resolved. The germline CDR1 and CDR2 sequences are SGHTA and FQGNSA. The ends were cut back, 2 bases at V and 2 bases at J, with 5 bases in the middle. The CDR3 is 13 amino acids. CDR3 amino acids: CASSLSFTDTQYF. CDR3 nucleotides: TGTGCCAGCAGCTTAAGTTTCACAGATACGCAGTATTTT.